This T cell receptor beta chain derives from a study of cytomegalovirus exposure and HLA in healthy donors. Whole-study findings and limits: Among immune exposure information, only CMV serostatus was available. Prior analysis indicated that the majority of TCR beta V segments exhibited productivity approximately 90% or approximately 30% of the time.

This PCR relied on a set of 60 Vbeta primers and 13 Jbeta primers. Clones were sequenced by immunoSEQ multiplex PCR, and TCRdb holds only the in-frame ones, with some missing. The sample has roughly 69,000 clones; approximately 70% are singletons. Comments on this clone: Antigen unknown.

V lost 3 bases and J lost 5; bases outside the gene matches: 4. The CDR3 loop spans 13 amino acids. Germline CDR1 reads GTSNPN; CDR2 reads SVGIG (reference sequence). The sample comprised PBMCs. This receptor was obtained from a male donor in good health and CMV-seropositive. V is TRBV30 and J is TRBJ1-5; 7 bases are a match to TRBD1. The CDR3 reads CAWSGQDYQPQHF. The CDR3, as DNA: TGTGCCTGGAGCGGACAGGATTATCAGCCCCAGCATTTT.